The 5 T cell receptor beta chains in this list originate from one sample, sequenced in a study of early T cells in non-severe SARS-CoV-2 infection (dated by TCRdb to about 2021). Libraries were made using 5' RACE. The data were produced on a NextSeq 500. TCRdb handled the public reads itself, with Q25 trimming in fastp and clone calling in MiXCR, and kept productive beta chains. Rows are unified per CDR3 protein, each entry keeping the most common DNA and genes. Present in this sample are about 20,000 distinct CDR3 sequences, approximately 5.8% of which were seen just once. The ten most abundant clones make up about 15% of the sample. Sample: whole blood, taken at baseline. The origin of the receptors is an adult who was a healthcare worker with PCR-confirmed SARS-CoV-2 infection or an uninfected control (not recorded which).

In this sample, this clonotype turned up many times. The chain uses TRBV7-3 and TRBJ2-2, with D unclear. The CDR3 sequence is 14 residues long. Trimming stripped 5 bases from V and 4 bases from J, with 11 bases between. Germline V gives CDR1 SGHTA, CDR2 FQGTGA. The CDR3 reads CASSPQPGTGELFF. CDR3 in DNA: TGTGCCAGCAGCCCCCAGCCGGGCACCGGGGAGCTGTTTTTT.

This clonotype was detected a few times. The gene calls are TRBV6-5 and TRBJ1-1; 8 bases line up with TRBD1. Germline CDR1 and CDR2: MNHEY and SVGAGI. The CDR3 extends over 13 amino acids. The ends lost 2 bases at V and 6 bases at J; junction bases unmatched: 2. CDR3 amino acids: CASSYPGQAEAFF. The CDR3 nucleotides read TGTGCCAGCAGTTACCCGGGACAGGCTGAAGCTTTCTTT.

This clonotype came up many times. The chain carries TRBV6-5 and TRBJ1-1; 9 nucleotides agree with TRBD1. The junction had 3 bases not matched to a gene; V was cut back by 5 bases and J by 2 bases. Germline assignment: CDR1 MNHEY and CDR2 SVGAGI. CDR3 length: 14 amino acids. The CDR3 reads CASSGGQGNTEAFF. In DNA, the CDR3 is TGTGCCAGCAGTGGGGGACAGGGAAACACTGAAGCTTTCTTT.

This clonotype was counted ten times or more. The chain joins TRBV7-2 to TRBJ2-1, with D tentatively TRBD2 (5 bases). The V end lost 3 bases, the J end lost 9 bases, and 6 bases lay between the germline ends. CDR1 and CDR2 (germline): SGHTA, FQGNSA. The CDR3 runs 11 residues. This chain's CDR3 is CASSFEGEQFF. The CDR3 nucleotides read TGTGCCAGCAGCTTCGAGGGTGAGCAGTTCTTC.

The chain couples TRBV20-1 to TRBJ2-5; D is uncertain. Looked up from germline, CDR1 is DFQATT and CDR2 is SNEGSKA (reference sequence). V was clipped by 0 bases and J by 2 bases, with 7 bases between them. The CDR3 spans 13 residues. CDR3 coding DNA: TGCAGTGCTAGAGATGTAGTGCAAGAGACCCAGTACTTC. The encoded protein is CSARDVVQETQYF.